The subject of this entry is one TCR beta chain. What it recognizes is unknown. Deep-level running was used for the assay. Sequencing was performed with immunoSEQ multiplex PCR; in TCRdb, only in-frame clones are kept and a portion is missing. Of about 690,000 clones listed, about 90% are singletons. The data were taken from a study of shared clonotypes between healthy human individuals. Study outcomes and limitations: An effect of sequencing depth on clonotype sharing among donors was expected. Only a few donors were included, so the genetic and exposure-history diversity represented was limited.

Trimming cost V 10 bases and J 7 bases, with 35 bases left between them. CDR1 ENHRY and CDR2 SYGVKD come from the germline V gene. CDR3 length: 18 residues. The receptor's source is a man between 18 and 35 years old in good health. Some clones in this sample may be carry-over from other donors' samples. The sample comprised memory CD8+ T cells from PBMCs. As for subset: CD45RO+ cells pooled with CCR7-negative TemRA cells. V usage is TRBV10-3 and J usage is TRBJ2-7; perhaps D is TRBD1 or TRBD2 (6 bases each). Here the CDR3 reads CASHRTLVPGQSAGEQYF. CDR3 sequence (DNA): TGTGCCAGCCATCGGACGCTGGTTCCGGGACAATCCGCGGGGGAGCAGTACTTC.